This T cell receptor (beta chain) was sequenced for a study of T-cell memory formation after mild COVID-19 (dated by TCRdb to about 2021). Background on the whole study: TCR sequence clusters from the two donors were found to be largely donor specific. Longitudinal TCRalpha and TCRbeta repertoire sequencing tracked T-cell clones expanding and contracting after mild COVID-19 in a couple of donors. The cohort comprised two young, previously healthy adult volunteers, one female and one male. The research as a whole found: Only two mild cases were covered in the study, and larger cohorts including severe cases with pre-infection samples were considered necessary. Contracting CD4+ clones were located mainly in the CM and EM memory subsets, whereas CD8+ clones were found to be enriched in EMRA. From day 15 to 85, contracting clones showed balanced CD4/CD8 phenotypes, whereas a second wave of clones that expanded from day 15 to 37 leaned towards CD4+. SARS-CoV-2 specificity was not confirmed for the second-wave clones peaking on day 37. The detection of some responding clones in pre-infection memory suggests that pre-existing cross-reactive memory T cells joined the SARS-CoV-2 response.

Sequencing instrument: Illumina NovaSeq 6000. TCRalpha and TCRbeta cDNA libraries were built by 5'RACE with constant-segment primers, adding sample barcodes and unique molecular identifiers. RNA was extracted from every sample with Trizol reagent. Library amplification was performed in two PCR steps, and a second sample barcode and Illumina TruSeq adapters were introduced in the second step. Sequencing of the libraries was done on an Illumina NovaSeq, producing 2 x 150 bp paired-end reads. Per the original workflow: Reads were demultiplexed and collapsed into UMI-guided consensus sequences with migec v1.2.7. Using mixcr v2.1.11, the UMI consensuses were aligned to TRA and TRB V and J templates and assembled into clonotypes. A clonotype was counted as expanded or contracted only if both edgeR and NoisET called the change significant, with noise models trained on biological replicates. For edgeR calls, the thresholds were a false discovery rate-adjusted p below 0.01 and a log2 fold-change of 1. As an exploratory analysis of dynamics, max-normalized trajectories of the 1000 most abundant clonotypes were examined by PCA with hierarchical clustering. Each responding clone was given a CD4 or CD8 phenotype based on the CD4+ and CD8+ repertoires, which had been sequenced separately. TCRdb applied fastp at Q25 and MiXCR to the public reads, then kept only in-frame beta chains. Rows matching on CDR3 protein sequence are summarized as one entry with the most common DNA and genes. The V and J calls shown here were made by TCRdb, not taken from the authors' results. The sample records about 110,000 distinct CDR3 sequences, about a sixth of which are singletons. In total, the top ten clones hold 28% of the sample.

The germline V gene gives CDR1 as SGHRS and CDR2 as YFSETQ. Its CDR3 holds 15 amino acids, cysteine through phenylalanine. The retained sequence is limited to the CDR3, 45 bases, with the frame set at the first base. Trimming takes 4 bases off V and 6 bases off J; junction bases not matched to a gene: 12. Ficoll-Paque density gradient centrifugation was used to isolate PBMCs. Note on this clonotype: The antigen this receptor binds is unknown. There are no base qualities to consult, and no much larger clone falls within one base.

The rearrangement combines TRBV5-1 with TRBJ1-1; TRBD1 lines up with 7 middle nucleotides. The source of this sequence is an adult woman who had mild COVID-19 (a few samples of this study predate the infection). The sample titles of this study are shuffled in the database, so cell type and time point are left out; the donor was told from shared clones. Sequences were obtained from PBMCs or a T cell subset sorted from them (not recorded which). The DNA sequence follows: TGCGCCAGCAGCGGGACAGCAGAAGGTTTCGCTGAAGCTTTCTTT. Its translation is CASSGTAEGFAEAFF. When the CDR3 is completed using the reference TRBV5-1 and TRBJ1-1 genes on either side, the full variable domain is KAGVTQTPRYLIKTRGQQVTLSCSPISGHRSVSWYQQTPGQGLQFLFEYFSETQRNKGNFPGRFSGRQFSNSRSEMNVSTLELGDSALYLCASSGTAEGFAEAFFGQGTRLTVV.